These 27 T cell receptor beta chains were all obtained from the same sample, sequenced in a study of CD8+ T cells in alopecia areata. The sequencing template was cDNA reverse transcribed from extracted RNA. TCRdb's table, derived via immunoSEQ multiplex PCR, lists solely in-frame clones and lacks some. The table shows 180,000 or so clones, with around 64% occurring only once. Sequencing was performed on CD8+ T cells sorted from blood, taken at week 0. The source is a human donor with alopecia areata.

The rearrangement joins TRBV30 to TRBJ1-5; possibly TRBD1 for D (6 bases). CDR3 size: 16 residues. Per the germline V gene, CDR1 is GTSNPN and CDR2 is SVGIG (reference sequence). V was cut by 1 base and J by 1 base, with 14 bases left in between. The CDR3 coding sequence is TGTGCCTGGAGTGAAAAATCCAGGGGAAGCAATCAGCCCCAGCATTTT. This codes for CAWSEKSRGSNQPQHF.

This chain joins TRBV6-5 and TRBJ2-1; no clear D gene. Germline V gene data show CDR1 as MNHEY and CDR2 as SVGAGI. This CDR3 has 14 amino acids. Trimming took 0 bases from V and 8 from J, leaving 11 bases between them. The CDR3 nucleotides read TGTGCCAGCAGTTACTCTCAGGCAGGCGATGAGCAGTTCTTC. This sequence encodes CASSYSQAGDEQFF.

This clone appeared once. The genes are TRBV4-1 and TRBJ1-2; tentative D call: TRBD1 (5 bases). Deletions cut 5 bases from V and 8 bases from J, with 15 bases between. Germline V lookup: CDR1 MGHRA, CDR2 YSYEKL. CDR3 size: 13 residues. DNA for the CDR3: TGCGCCAGCAGCTCTAATCGGGGCGAAGGCTACACCTTC. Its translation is CASSSNRGEGYTF.

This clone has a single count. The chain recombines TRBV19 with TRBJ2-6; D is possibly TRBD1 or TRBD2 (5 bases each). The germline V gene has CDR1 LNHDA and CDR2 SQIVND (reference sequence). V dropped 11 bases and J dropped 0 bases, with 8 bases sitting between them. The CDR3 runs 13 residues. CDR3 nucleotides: TGTGCCTCAGGGACCTCTGGGGCCAACGTCCTGACTTTC. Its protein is CASGTSGANVLTF.

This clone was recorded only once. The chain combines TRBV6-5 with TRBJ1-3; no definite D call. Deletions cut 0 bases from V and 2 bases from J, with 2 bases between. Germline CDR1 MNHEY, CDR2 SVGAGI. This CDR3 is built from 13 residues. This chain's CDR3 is CASSYSAGNTIYF. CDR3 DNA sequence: TGTGCCAGCAGTTACTCGGCTGGAAACACCATATATTTT.

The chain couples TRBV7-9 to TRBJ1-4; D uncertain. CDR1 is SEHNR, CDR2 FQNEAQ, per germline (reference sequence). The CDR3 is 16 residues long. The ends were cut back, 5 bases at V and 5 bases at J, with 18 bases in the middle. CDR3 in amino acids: CASSEKSSRINEKLFF. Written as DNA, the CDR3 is TGTGCCAGCAGCGAAAAGTCGAGCAGGATAAATGAAAAACTGTTTTTT.

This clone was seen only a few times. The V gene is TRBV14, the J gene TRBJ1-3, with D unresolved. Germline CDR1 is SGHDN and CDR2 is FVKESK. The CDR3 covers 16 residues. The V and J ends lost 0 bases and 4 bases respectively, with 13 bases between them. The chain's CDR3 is CASSQDYPSRGNTIYF. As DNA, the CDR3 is TGTGCCAGCAGCCAAGATTACCCGTCCCGGGGAAACACCATATATTTT. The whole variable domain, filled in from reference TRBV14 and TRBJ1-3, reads EAGVTQFPSHSVIEKGQTVTLRCDPISGHDNLYWYRRVMGKEIKFLLHFVKESKQDESGMPNNRFLAERTGGTYSTLKVQPAELEDSGVYFCASSQDYPSRGNTIYFGEGSWLTVV.

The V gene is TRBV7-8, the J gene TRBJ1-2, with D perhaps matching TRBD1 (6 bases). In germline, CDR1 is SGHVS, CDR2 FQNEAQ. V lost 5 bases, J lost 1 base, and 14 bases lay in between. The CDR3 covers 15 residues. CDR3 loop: CASSKQGGSNYGYTF. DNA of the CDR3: TGTGCCAGCAGCAAACAGGGAGGGAGTAACTATGGCTACACCTTC.

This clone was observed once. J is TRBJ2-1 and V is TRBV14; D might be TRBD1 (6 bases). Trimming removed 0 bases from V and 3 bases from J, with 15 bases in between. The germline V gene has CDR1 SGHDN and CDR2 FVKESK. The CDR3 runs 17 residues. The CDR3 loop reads CASSQDFGTTYYNEQFF. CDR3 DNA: TGTGCCAGCAGCCAAGATTTCGGGACAACCTACTACAATGAGCAGTTCTTC.

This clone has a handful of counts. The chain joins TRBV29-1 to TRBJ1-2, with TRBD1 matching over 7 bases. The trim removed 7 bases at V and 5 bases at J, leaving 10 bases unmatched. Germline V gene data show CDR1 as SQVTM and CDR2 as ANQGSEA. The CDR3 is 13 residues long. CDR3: CSAPETGMYGYTF. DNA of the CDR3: TGCAGCGCACCCGAGACAGGGATGTATGGCTACACCTTC.

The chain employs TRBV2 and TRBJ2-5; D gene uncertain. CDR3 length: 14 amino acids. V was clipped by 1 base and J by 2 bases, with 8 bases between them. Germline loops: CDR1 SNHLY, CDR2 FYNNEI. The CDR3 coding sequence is TGTGCCAGCAGTGAAGGGAGCTGGCAAGAGACCCAGTACTTC. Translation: CASSEGSWQETQYF.

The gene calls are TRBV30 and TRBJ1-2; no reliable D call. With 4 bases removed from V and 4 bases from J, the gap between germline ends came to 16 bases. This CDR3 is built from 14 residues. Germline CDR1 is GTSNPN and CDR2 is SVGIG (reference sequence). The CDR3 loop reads CAWNGFVRSYGYTF. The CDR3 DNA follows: TGTGCCTGGAACGGGTTTGTGAGGAGCTATGGCTACACCTTC. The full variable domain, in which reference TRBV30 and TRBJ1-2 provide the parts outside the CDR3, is SQTIHQWPATLVQPVGSPLSLECTVEGTSNPNLYWYRQAAGRGLQLLFYSVGIGQISSEVPQNLSASRPQDRQFILSSKKLLLSDSGFYLCAWNGFVRSYGYTFGSGTRLTVV.

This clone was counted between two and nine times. CDR3 nucleotide sequence: TGTGCCACCATTGATCGCACTGAAGCTTTCTTT. As protein: CATIDRTEAFF. V and J are TRBV10-3 and TRBJ1-1; D is undetermined. Germline CDR1 ENHRY, CDR2 SYGVKD. With 10 bases removed from V and 4 bases from J, the gap between germline ends came to 10 bases. CDR3 length: 11 residues.

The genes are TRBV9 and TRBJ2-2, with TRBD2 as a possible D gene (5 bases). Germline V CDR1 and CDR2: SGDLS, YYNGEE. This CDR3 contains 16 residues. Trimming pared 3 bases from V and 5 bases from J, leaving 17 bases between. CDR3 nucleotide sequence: TGTGCCAGCAGCGGGATTCGGACGGGGAAAACCGGGGAGCTGTTTTTT. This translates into CASSGIRTGKTGELFF.

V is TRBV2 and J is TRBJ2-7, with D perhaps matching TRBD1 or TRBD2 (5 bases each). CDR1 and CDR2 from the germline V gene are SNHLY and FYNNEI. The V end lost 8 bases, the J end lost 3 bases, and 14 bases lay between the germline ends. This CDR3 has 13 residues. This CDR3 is CASCAGRVYEQYF. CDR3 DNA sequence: TGTGCCAGCTGTGCGGGCAGGGTCTACGAGCAGTACTTC.

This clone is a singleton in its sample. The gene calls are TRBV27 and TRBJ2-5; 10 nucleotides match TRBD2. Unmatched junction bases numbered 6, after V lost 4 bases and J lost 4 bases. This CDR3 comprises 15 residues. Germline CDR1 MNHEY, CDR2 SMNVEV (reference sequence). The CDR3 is CASSSSGGARETQYF. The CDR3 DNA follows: TGTGCCAGCAGTTCCAGCGGGGGGGCAAGAGAGACCCAGTACTTC.

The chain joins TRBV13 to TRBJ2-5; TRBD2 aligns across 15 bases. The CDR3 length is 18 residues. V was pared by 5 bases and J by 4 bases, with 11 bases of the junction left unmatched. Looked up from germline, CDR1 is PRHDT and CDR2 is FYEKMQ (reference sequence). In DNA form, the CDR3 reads TGTGCCAGCAGCCCTGGGACTAGCGGGGGGCTGGGGGCAGAGACCCAGTACTTC. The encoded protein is CASSPGTSGGLGAETQYF.

CDR3 DNA: TGTGCCAGCAGTCCCAACCTAGCGGGGGCAGATACGCAGTATTTT. This sequence encodes CASSPNLAGADTQYF. The rearrangement links TRBV27 to TRBJ2-3, with TRBD2 matching 10 bases. This CDR3 contains 15 residues. The trim removed 5 bases at V and 4 bases at J, leaving 6 bases unmatched. Looked up from germline, CDR1 is MNHEY and CDR2 is SMNVEV (reference sequence).

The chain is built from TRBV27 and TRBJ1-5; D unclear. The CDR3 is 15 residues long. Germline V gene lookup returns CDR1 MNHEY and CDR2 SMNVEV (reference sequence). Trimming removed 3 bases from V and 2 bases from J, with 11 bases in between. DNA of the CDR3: TGTGCCAGCAGTTTTGTGGGTAACGGCAATCAGCCCCAGCATTTT. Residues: CASSFVGNGNQPQHF.

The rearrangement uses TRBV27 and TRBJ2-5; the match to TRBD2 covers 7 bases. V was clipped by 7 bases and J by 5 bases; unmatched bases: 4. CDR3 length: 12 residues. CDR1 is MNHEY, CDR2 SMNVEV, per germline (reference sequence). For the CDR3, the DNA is TGTGCCAGCAAGAAGGGAGGGGAGACCCAGTACTTC. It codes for CASKKGGETQYF.

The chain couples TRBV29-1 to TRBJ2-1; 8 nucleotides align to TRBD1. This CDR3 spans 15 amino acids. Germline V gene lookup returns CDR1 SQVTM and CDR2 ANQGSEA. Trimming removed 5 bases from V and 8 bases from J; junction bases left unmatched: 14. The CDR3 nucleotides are TGCAGCGTTAATGACAGGGGCAGTAGGGGGGATGAGCAGTTCTTC. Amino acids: CSVNDRGSRGDEQFF.

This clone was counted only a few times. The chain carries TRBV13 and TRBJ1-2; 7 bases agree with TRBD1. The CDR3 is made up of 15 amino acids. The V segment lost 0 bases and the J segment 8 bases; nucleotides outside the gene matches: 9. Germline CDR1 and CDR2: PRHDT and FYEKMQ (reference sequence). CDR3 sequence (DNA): TGTGCCAGCAGCTTAGGACAGGGGCGAGTTCCGGGCTACACCTTC. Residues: CASSLGQGRVPGYTF.

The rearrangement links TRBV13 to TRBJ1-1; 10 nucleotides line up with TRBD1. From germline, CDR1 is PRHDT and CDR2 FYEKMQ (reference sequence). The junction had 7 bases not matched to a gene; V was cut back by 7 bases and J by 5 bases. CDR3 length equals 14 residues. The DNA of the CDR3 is TGTGCCAGCACGACCGGGACAGGGGTGACTGAAGCTTTCTTT. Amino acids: CASTTGTGVTEAFF.

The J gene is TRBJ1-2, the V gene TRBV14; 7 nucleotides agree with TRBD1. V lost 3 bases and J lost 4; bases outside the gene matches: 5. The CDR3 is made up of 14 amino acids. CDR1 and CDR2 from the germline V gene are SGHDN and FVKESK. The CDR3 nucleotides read TGTGCCAGCAGCCATAAGACAGGGATCTATGGCTACACCTTC. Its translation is CASSHKTGIYGYTF.

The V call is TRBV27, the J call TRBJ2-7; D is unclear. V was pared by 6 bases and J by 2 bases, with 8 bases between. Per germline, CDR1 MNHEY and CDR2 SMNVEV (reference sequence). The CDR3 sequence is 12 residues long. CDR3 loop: CASRSNTYEQYF. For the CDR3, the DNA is TGTGCCAGCAGATCAAACACCTACGAGCAGTACTTC.

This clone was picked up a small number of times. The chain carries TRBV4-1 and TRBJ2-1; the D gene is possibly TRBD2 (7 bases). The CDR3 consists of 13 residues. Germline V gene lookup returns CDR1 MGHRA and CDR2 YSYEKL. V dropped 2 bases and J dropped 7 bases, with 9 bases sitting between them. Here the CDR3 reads CASSQRGANEQFF. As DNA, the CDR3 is TGCGCCAGCAGCCAACGGGGGGCTAATGAGCAGTTCTTC.

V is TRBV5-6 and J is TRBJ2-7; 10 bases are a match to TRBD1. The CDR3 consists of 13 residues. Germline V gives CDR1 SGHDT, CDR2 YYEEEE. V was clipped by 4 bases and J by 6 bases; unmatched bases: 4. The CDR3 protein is CASSGQGDTEQYF. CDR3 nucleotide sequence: TGTGCCAGCAGCGGACAGGGGGATACCGAGCAGTACTTC. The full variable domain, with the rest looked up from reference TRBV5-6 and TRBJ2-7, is DAGVTQSPTHLIKTRGQQVTLRCSPKSGHDTVSWYQQALGQGPQFIFQYYEEEERQRGNFPDRFSGHQFPNYSSELNVNALLLGDSALYLCASSGQGDTEQYFGPGTRLTVT.